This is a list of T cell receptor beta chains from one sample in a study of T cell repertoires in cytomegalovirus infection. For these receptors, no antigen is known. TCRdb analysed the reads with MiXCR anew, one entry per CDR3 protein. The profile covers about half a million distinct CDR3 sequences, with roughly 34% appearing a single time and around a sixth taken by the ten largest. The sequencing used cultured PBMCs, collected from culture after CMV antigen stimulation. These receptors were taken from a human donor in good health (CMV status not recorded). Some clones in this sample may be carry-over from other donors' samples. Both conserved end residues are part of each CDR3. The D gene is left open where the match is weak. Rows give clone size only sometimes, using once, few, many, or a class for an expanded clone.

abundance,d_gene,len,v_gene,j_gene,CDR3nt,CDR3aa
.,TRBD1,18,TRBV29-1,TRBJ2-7,TGCAGCGTTGAAGATTGTTGGAGGGAGACAGGGGTGGTCTACGAGCAGTACTTC,CSVEDCWRETGVVYEQYF
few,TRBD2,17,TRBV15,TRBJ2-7,TGTGCCACCAGCAGAGTTTTTAAGCGGGAGGACGATTACGAGCAGTACTTC,CATSRVFKREDDYEQYF
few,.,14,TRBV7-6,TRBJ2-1,TGTGCCAGCAGCGCCGGGACTCGTCCCAATGAGCAGTTCTTC,CASSAGTRPNEQFF
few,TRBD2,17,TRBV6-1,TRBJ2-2,TGTGCCAGCAGTGTTACTAGCGGGAGAGCGAACACCGGGGAGCTGTTTTTT,CASSVTSGRANTGELFF
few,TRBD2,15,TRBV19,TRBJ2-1,TGTGCCAGTAGTATCGCAGGGACTAGCCTGAATGAGCAGTTCTTC,CASSIAGTSLNEQFF
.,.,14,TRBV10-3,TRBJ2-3,TGTGCCATCGCCGGGGCGGTTAACACAGATACGCAGTATTTT,CAIAGAVNTDTQYF
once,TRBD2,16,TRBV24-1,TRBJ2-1,TGTGCCACCAGTGCCCTCGGACTAGCGGGAGAGGATGAGCAGTTCTTC,CATSALGLAGEDEQFF
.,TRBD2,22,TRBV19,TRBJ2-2,TGTGCCAGTAGTACACCGGGGGGAGACAGCCAAATACGAGACATTAACACCGGGGAGCTGTTTTTT,CASSTPGGDSQIRDINTGELFF
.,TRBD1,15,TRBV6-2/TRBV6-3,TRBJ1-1,TGTGCCAGCAGTACTGACAGGGGGGTGAACACTGAAGCTTTCTTT,CASSTDRGVNTEAFF
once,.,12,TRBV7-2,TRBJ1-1,TGTGCCGGCAGCTTGTTTCAGGATGAAGCTTTCTTT,CAGSLFQDEAFF
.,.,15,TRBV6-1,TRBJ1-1,TGTGCCAGCAGACCCCCCCGCAGGGCAAACACTGAAGCTTTCTTT,CASRPPRRANTEAFF